The 24 T cell receptor beta chains reported below all come from one sample, sequenced in a study of blood T cell repertoires in COVID-19. Sequenced by immunoSEQ multiplex PCR; TCRdb stores in-frame clones only, minus some. This sample yields roughly 150,000 clones, of which more than 75% are seen a single time; under 13% belongs to the top ten. Input material: peripheral blood. Source of these receptors: a woman between 65 and 79 years old with COVID-19, enrolled during active disease.

CDR3 nucleotides: TGCGCCAGCAGCTTAAGAGGGTTTAATGAAAAACTGTTTTTT. It translates to CASSLRGFNEKLFF. This chain joins TRBV5-1 and TRBJ1-4, with D unclear. This CDR3 has 14 residues. Looked up from germline, CDR1 is SGHRS and CDR2 is YFSETQ. Trimming pared 2 bases from V and 4 bases from J, leaving 9 bases between.

For the CDR3, the DNA is TGTGCCAGCAATGCACAGGGACAGGGATTTGGCTACACCTTC. Translation gives CASNAQGQGFGYTF. The chain carries TRBV5-5 and TRBJ1-2; the match to TRBD1 covers 9 bases. V shed 6 bases, J shed 7 bases, and the junction held 10 bases outside the gene matches. CDR1 SGHKS and CDR2 YYEKEE come from the germline V gene (reference sequence). The CDR3 contains 14 residues.

About this clone: Different DNA sequences within this sample yield the same CDR3. The chain carries TRBV2 and TRBJ2-5; D is possibly TRBD1 (6 bases). V lost 2 bases and J lost 0, with 7 bases in between. CDR3 size: 14 residues. CDR1 is SNHLY, CDR2 FYNNEI, per germline. This CDR3 reads CASSETGYQETQYF. The CDR3 nucleotides are TGTGCCAGCAGTGAAACAGGGTACCAAGAGACCCAGTACTTC.

This clone was recorded only once. V gene TRBV3-1 (or the pseudogene TRBV3-2) combines with J gene TRBJ2-5, with 9 nucleotides matching TRBD2. Germline CDR1 is LGHDT and CDR2 is YNNKEL (reference sequence). J gave up 4 bases and V 3 bases, and 6 bases lay outside the gene matches. The length of the CDR3 is 15 residues. The CDR3 nucleotides are TGTGCCAGCAGCCAGGGGCGGGGGGGCACAGAGACCCAGTACTTC. Protein sequence: CASSQGRGGTETQYF.

The J gene is TRBJ1-2, the V gene TRBV10-1; no clear D. The V end was cut by 0 bases, the J end by 4 bases, with 6 bases between. The CDR3 is made up of 13 amino acids. CDR1 is WNHNN and CDR2 is SYGVQD in the germline V gene (reference sequence). CDR3 bases: TGCGCCAGCAGTGAGTCAACAGTCTATGGCTACACCTTC. Protein: CASSESTVYGYTF.

CDR3 region: CASSQVPGTHGGYTF. Here the CDR3 DNA reads TGTGCCAGCAGCCAAGTTCCAGGAACGCACGGAGGCTACACCTTC. This sequence joins TRBV3-1 (or the pseudogene TRBV3-2) and TRBJ1-2; D not resolved. CDR1 and CDR2 (germline): LGHDT, YNNKEL (reference sequence). Deletions cut 1 base from V and 8 bases from J, with 17 bases between. The CDR3 extends over 15 amino acids.

This chain uses TRBV7-2 with TRBJ2-7; D possibly corresponds to TRBD1 (6 bases). Germline V lookup: CDR1 SGHTA, CDR2 FQGNSA. Trimming took 8 bases from V and 3 from J, leaving 17 bases between them. The CDR3 spans 14 residues. CDR3 bases: TGTGCCAGCGGTGGGGGCCCAGGTTACTACGAGCAGTACTTC. Translated: CASGGGPGYYEQYF.

The chain recombines TRBV3-1 (or the pseudogene TRBV3-2) with TRBJ1-3; D is unresolved. CDR1 LGHDT and CDR2 YNNKEL come from the germline V gene (reference sequence). With 6 bases removed from V and 4 bases from J, the gap between germline ends came to 13 bases. The CDR3 runs to 14 residues. In DNA, the CDR3 is TGTGCCAGCAGGGGCCCTGTCCCCGGAAACACCATATATTTT. Translation: CASRGPVPGNTIYF.

The genes are TRBV3-1 (or the pseudogene TRBV3-2) and TRBJ1-2; 7 bases agree with TRBD1. Germline lookup yields CDR1 LGHDT and CDR2 YNNKEL (reference sequence). The length of the CDR3 is 13 residues. V lost 4 bases to trimming and J lost 8 bases; unmatched junction nucleotides: 7. The CDR3 nucleotides are TGTGCCAGCAGCCGACAGGGTTCCTTGGGCTACACCTTC. Its translation is CASSRQGSLGYTF.

The V and J genes are TRBV27 and TRBJ2-7; 9 nucleotides align to TRBD2. CDR3 length: 15 amino acids. Trimming removed 6 bases from V and 1 base from J; junction bases left unmatched: 7. Germline CDR1 reads MNHEY; CDR2 reads SMNVEV (reference sequence). The CDR3 DNA reads TGTGCCAGCAGGCCAGCGAGCGGGGGGTCCTACGAGCAGTACTTC. Encoded protein: CASRPASGGSYEQYF.

This clone was seen just once. V and J are TRBV11-2 and TRBJ1-5; 8 bases map to TRBD1. CDR1 SGHAT and CDR2 FQNNGV come from the germline V gene. This CDR3 has 15 residues. The trim removed 5 bases at V and 3 bases at J, leaving 6 bases unmatched. CDR3 sequence reads: CASSQRQGNNQPQHF. In nucleotides, the CDR3 is TGTGCCAGCAGCCAGAGACAGGGGAACAATCAGCCCCAGCATTTT.

The CDR3 bases are TGTGCCAGCAGTGAATTAACAGGGAGTCAGCCCCAGCATTTT. Amino acid sequence: CASSELTGSQPQHF. The chain joins TRBV2 to TRBJ1-5, with a possible D match to TRBD1 (6 bases). CDR1 SNHLY and CDR2 FYNNEI come from the germline V gene. V gave up 2 bases and J gave up 6 bases, with 11 bases separating them. The CDR3 runs 14 residues.

V gene TRBV13 combines with J gene TRBJ2-5, with TRBD2 identical over 10 bases. V shed 6 bases and J 5 bases; nucleotides not matched to a gene: 6. CDR1 is PRHDT and CDR2 is FYEKMQ in the germline V gene (reference sequence). The CDR3 runs 14 residues. CDR3 region: CASRAQGLAETQYF. CDR3 nucleotide sequence: TGTGCCAGCAGGGCCCAGGGACTAGCGGAGACCCAGTACTTC.

A single count supports this clone. The V gene is TRBV9, the J gene TRBJ2-7; possibly TRBD2 for D (6 bases). The CDR3 length is 14 residues. V shed 3 bases and J shed 1 base, with 11 bases lying between them. From germline, CDR1 is SGDLS and CDR2 YYNGEE. CDR3 residues: CASSGSGFSYEQYF. CDR3 sequence (DNA): TGTGCCAGCAGCGGGAGCGGGTTTTCCTACGAGCAGTACTTC.

A single count supports this clone. V gene TRBV29-1 combines with J gene TRBJ1-1; no reliable D call. This CDR3 has 16 residues. Germline V gene data show CDR1 as SQVTM and CDR2 as ANQGSEA. Trimming removed 7 bases at V and 0 bases at J, with 21 bases between. The CDR3, as DNA: TGCAGCGCATACGGACCGGGCGGGGTAATGAACACTGAAGCTTTCTTT. As protein: CSAYGPGGVMNTEAFF.

The genes are TRBV2 and TRBJ1-2, with 10 bases aligning to TRBD1. V was clipped by 3 bases and J by 4 bases; unmatched bases: 5. The germline V gene encodes CDR1 SNHLY and CDR2 FYNNEI. The length of the CDR3 is 15 residues. The CDR3 is CASSDGRTGGYGYTF. CDR3 bases: TGTGCCAGCAGTGATGGTCGGACAGGGGGCTATGGCTACACCTTC.

The chain uses TRBV7-2 and TRBJ2-1; TRBD2 aligns across 9 bases. Unmatched junction bases numbered 5, after V lost 3 bases and J lost 8 bases. The germline V gene has CDR1 SGHTA and CDR2 FQGNSA. The CDR3 consists of 14 residues. The CDR3 DNA reads TGTGCCAGCAGCTTCGGCGGGGGGGCCGATGAGCAGTTCTTC. It yields the protein CASSFGGGADEQFF. Using reference TRBV7-2 and TRBJ2-1 for the parts outside the CDR3, the full variable domain is GAGVSQSPSNKVTEKGKDVELRCDPISGHTALYWYRQSLGQGLEFLIYFQGNSAPDKSGLPSDRFSAERTGGSVSTLTIQRTQQEDSAVYLCASSFGGGADEQFFGPGTRLTVL.

In this sample, this clone turned up once. This chain connects TRBV11-3 to TRBJ1-4; no clear D. With 0 bases removed from V and 8 bases from J, the gap between germline ends came to 4 bases. This CDR3 region has 12 residues. CDR1 is SGHNT, CDR2 YENEEA, per germline. CDR3 sequence reads: CASSLDGEKLFF. The CDR3 DNA reads as TGTGCCAGCAGCTTAGACGGGGAAAAACTGTTTTTT.

This chain uses TRBV5-1 with TRBJ1-1; 9 nucleotides agree with TRBD1. Germline values: CDR1 SGHRS, CDR2 YFSETQ. The trim removed 2 bases at V and 8 bases at J, leaving 7 bases unmatched. The CDR3 covers 14 residues. This CDR3 reads CASSLTGGPPEAFF. The CDR3 nucleotides are TGCGCCAGCAGCTTAACAGGGGGCCCGCCAGAAGCTTTCTTT.

The chain couples TRBV7-2 to TRBJ2-7; D call uncertain. Germline CDR1 and CDR2: SGHTA and FQGNSA. This CDR3 region has 14 residues. Trimming cost V 1 base and J 1 base, with 8 bases left between them. In DNA, the CDR3 is TGTGCCAGCAGCTTAGGTGTCAGATCCTACGAGCAGTACTTC. Encoded protein: CASSLGVRSYEQYF.

The CDR3: CSVRQGAWQPQHF. The CDR3 DNA reads as TGCAGCGTCCGACAGGGGGCTTGGCAGCCCCAGCATTTT. The V and J genes are TRBV29-1 and TRBJ1-5, with 10 bases that match TRBD1. Unmatched junction bases numbered 6, after V lost 6 bases and J lost 7 bases. The germline V gene encodes CDR1 SQVTM and CDR2 ANQGSEA. The CDR3 contains 13 residues.

The chain has TRBV3-1 (or the pseudogene TRBV3-2) and TRBJ1-5, with D perhaps TRBD1 (5 bases). V dropped 4 bases and J dropped 3 bases, with 7 bases sitting between them. This CDR3 contains 13 residues. Germline V lookup: CDR1 LGHDT, CDR2 YNNKEL (reference sequence). The CDR3 DNA sequence: TGTGCCAGCAGCCCAGGGCACAATCAGCCCCAGCATTTT. Amino acids: CASSPGHNQPQHF.

This clone was seen a handful of times. J is TRBJ1-5 and V is TRBV28; maybe TRBD1 (5 bases). The germline V gene encodes CDR1 MDHEN and CDR2 SYDVKM. The CDR3 totals 18 residues. Trimming stripped 5 bases from V and 3 bases from J, with 23 bases between. CDR3 loop: CASSPSPRGSGFNQPQHF. The CDR3 bases are TGTGCCAGCAGTCCCTCCCCTCGGGGGTCTGGGTTCAATCAGCCCCAGCATTTT.

This clone came up a few times. This chain connects TRBV29-1 to TRBJ1-2; D is uncertain. This CDR3 spans 11 amino acids. Germline CDR1 is SQVTM and CDR2 is ANQGSEA. Trimming pared 3 bases from V and 1 base from J, leaving 3 bases between. CDR3 region: CSVDYNYGYTF. The CDR3 coding sequence is TGCAGCGTTGATTATAACTATGGCTACACCTTC.